This TCR beta chain was identified in a study of T cells in Graves' hyperthyroidism and ophthalmopathy. Amplified regions were TCR beta CDR3 sequences from RNA transcripts. During a first-round RT-PCR of the TCR CDR3, the HTBI primer set was used. MiXCR, run by TCRdb on the multiplex PCR reads, gives a single entry per CDR3 protein. Found here are some 560,000 distinct CDR3 sequences, more than 15% of them singletons; the top ten hold about 7%. Hyperthyroidism, newly diagnosed and lasting under 2 months, affected patients aged 18 to 65. The diagnostic basis comprised clinical symptoms, serum thyroxine and TRAb, thyroid ultrasound and orbital computed tomography. Study-level points and caveats: Blood also showed most of the thyroid clonotypes that were expanded above 0.001.

Germline V gene sequence: CDR1 DFQATT, CDR2 SNEGSKA (reference sequence). With V trimmed by 7 bases and J by 2 bases, 4 bases remained unmatched. This CDR3 has 12 residues. This clonotype was counted ten times or more. Antigen unknown. This chain joins TRBV20-1 and TRBJ2-7, with TRBD1 matching over 8 bases. Sequencing was done on a sample of blood. The sequence was collected from a woman aged 30 to 39 with Graves' hyperthyroidism. Here the CDR3 reads CSVRTGPYEQYF. The CDR3 DNA follows: TGCAGTGTTCGGACAGGGCCCTACGAGCAGTACTTC.